The clone carrying this TCR beta chain was seen a few times. Its specificity is unknown. TCR cDNA was made by 5'RACE template switching, adding a universal primer site and UMIs. TCRdb re-called the 5' RACE reads with MiXCR, one entry per CDR3 protein. The table lists about 320,000 distinct CDR3 sequences, under 15% of them singletons. These data come from a study of T cells after yellow fever vaccination. Study at large: Preparation of fractions with low cell numbers was performed using SMART-Seq v4 Ultra Low Input.

Study-level points and caveats: Detected again after the booster were most primary-vaccination clones, at 95% to 98% CD4 and approximately 85% CD8. A secondary response was less intense yet reached its peak sooner, at day 5 versus 15.

CDR1 is KGHDR, CDR2 SFDVKD, per germline. This CDR3 contains 15 residues. The V and J ends lost 5 bases and 6 bases respectively, with 16 bases between them. This receptor was obtained from a young man who received the YFV17D yellow fever vaccine. The chain carries TRBV24-1 and TRBJ1-5; D call uncertain. Sequenced here: CD4+ T cells sorted from PBMCs, sampled 15 days after the yellow fever booster vaccination. CDR3 bases: TGTGCCACCAGTGCCGCCTCCACCGGTAGTCAGCCCCAGCATTTT. Translating gives CATSAASTGSQPQHF.